The entry below gives a single TCR beta chain sequence along with its context. This CDR3 spans 13 amino acids. CDR1 and CDR2 (germline): ENHRY, SYGVKD. V dropped 4 bases and J dropped 2 bases, with 8 bases sitting between them. The data originate from a study of blood T cell repertoires in COVID-19. Study information: Spain, Italy and the United States supplied samples that represented acute and convalescent COVID-19.

Across over 20 US areas, participants ranged in age from 18 to 89 years. Recovered status applied to Cohort 3 donors who had two consecutive negative PCRs. It also applied to those with clearance or with symptom resolution. TCRdb's copy holds only in-frame clones and misses some; the assay was immunoSEQ multiplex PCR. This sample has about 430,000 clones, with more than 80% found just once. The chain couples TRBV10-3 to TRBJ2-5; the D is unclear. The source of this sequence is a man under 40 who had recovered from COVID-19. Sequenced input: PBMCs or T cells enriched from blood (not recorded which). The CDR3 loop is CAISAVVQETQYF. CDR3 DNA sequence: TGTGCCATCAGTGCAGTGGTTCAAGAGACCCAGTACTTC.